This T cell receptor beta chain was sequenced for a study of T cells after yellow fever vaccination. TCRdb ran MiXCR on the 5' RACE reads and lists one entry per CDR3 protein. The table lists some 260,000 distinct CDR3 sequences, about 5% of them singletons. Sequences were derived from CD4+ T cells sorted from PBMCs, sampled on the day of the yellow fever booster vaccination. The sequence was obtained from a young man who received the YFV17D yellow fever vaccine.

CDR3 loop: CSARGQGFLTRTDTQYF. For the CDR3, the DNA is TGCAGTGCTAGAGGACAGGGGTTCTTAACTAGGACAGATACGCAGTATTTT. This sequence joins TRBV20-1 and TRBJ2-3, with 8 bases that match TRBD1. The CDR3 totals 17 residues. CDR1 and CDR2 (germline): DFQATT, SNEGSKA (reference sequence). V lost 1 base to trimming and J lost 3 bases; unmatched junction nucleotides: 12.